This T cell receptor (beta chain) was sequenced in a study of read filtering for tumor transcriptome and immune sequencing (dated by TCRdb to the early 2020s). Regarding the study in general: Of the patients in the cohort, some 18 were male and fewer than 15 were female, and their mean age was about 72 years, with a range of roughly 40 to 80. One main goal was a read-filtering strategy for immune repertoire data, in particular deciding whether clonotypes backed by only one read should be removed. Per sample, about 4.05 to 10.27 million TCR-region mapped reads were obtained with IR-seq, compared with only about 80 to 1,300 with RNA-seq. Using the same bone marrow samples, the study ran both targeted immune repertoire sequencing and bulk whole-transcriptome sequencing and then compared the TCR repertoires from each method. After DNase treatment, whole-transcriptome libraries were prepared with the TruSeq RNA Access Library Prep Kit. By revised international staging, about 8 patients were R-ISS I, around 15 were R-ISS II and over five were R-ISS III. Summary of the overall study and its limitations: In IR-seq, single-read clonotypes were roughly 82% of clonotypes but approximately 3.5% of total reads; in RNA-seq they were 60% to 75% of clonotypes and 35% to 55% of reads. The sorted CD138-negative fraction was composed of a mixed bone marrow immune population rather than of purified T cells. IR-seq captured clonotypes at much higher depth and more reliably than RNA-seq, and smaller IR-seq throughput sufficed to identify most shared clonotypes. The correlation between IR-seq and RNA-seq shared clonotype proportions was increased by removal of single-read clonotypes.

The Immunoverse kit was used to build TCR libraries from about 430 ng RNA, with molecular barcoded adaptors covering alpha/delta and beta/gamma chains. TCR library preparation used the same RNA that was used for transcriptome sequencing. TCR libraries were sequenced on an Illumina HiSeq 4000 with 2 x 150 cycles. The study's own analysis went as follows. TCR reads were aligned to human V, D, J and C references and assembled into CDR3 clonotypes with MiXCR, including quality filtering and error correction. Clonotype counts and gene usage diversity were analyzed with the tcR package in R. Raw mapping reads were checked after the RNA-seq reads had been mapped by STAR aligner version 2.5.3a onto the human GRCh37 genome. To test the effect of sequencing depth on detected clonotypes, IR-seq fastq files were randomly downsampled using Seqtk 1.3. TCRdb trimmed public reads at Q25 via fastp, called clones via MiXCR and kept in-frame beta chains. Merged by CDR3 protein, the rows form single entries marked with the most common genes and DNA. These V and J calls originate from TCRdb's pipeline instead of the authors' own analysis. In this sample the table shows about 63,000 distinct CDR3 sequences, about 14% of which occur a single time. Together, the top ten hold around 43% of the sample.

Concerning this clonotype itself: It lacks a known antigen. Within one base of it there is no much larger clone, and no base qualities were kept.

Bone marrow was sampled from every patient at the time of active disease. Isolation of bone marrow mononuclear cells was performed by Ficoll-Hypaque density gradient centrifugation. To remove myeloma plasma cells, the cells were labeled with CD138 magnetic microbeads on a MACS separator, and CD138-negative cells were then collected by negative selection. Purity of the isolated cells was checked by flow cytometry on an Attune NxT using CD138 antibodies. Total RNA was extracted with TRIzol reagent and quantified with a NanoDrop spectrophotometer. For each patient, paired RNA-seq and IR-seq were run on the CD138-negative bone marrow sample from that patient. The CDR3 covers 13 residues, taking in both the cysteine and the phenylalanine. Only CDR3 DNA remains: 39 bases, in frame from the first base. V drops 2 bases and J drops 5 bases, leaving 6 bases in between. Reading the germline V gene (reference sequence) gives CDR1 SEHNR and CDR2 FQNEAQ.

The chain is made from TRBV7-9 and TRBJ2-2; the D gene cannot be resolved reliably. The source material was a population of CD138-negative cells sorted from bone marrow. What the cell subset or site label conveys for this sample: bone marrow mononuclear cells depleted of CD138+ plasma/myeloma cells by negative magnetic selection. This sequence originates from a donor aged 40 or older with multiple myeloma. The CDR3 reads as follows: CASSLLGTGELFF. Read as DNA, the sequence is TGTGCCAGCAGCTTACTTGGGACCGGGGAGCTGTTTTTT.